This TCR beta chain was identified during a study of T cell responses to AZD1222 COVID-19 vaccine. The table came from immunoSEQ multiplex PCR; TCRdb's copy has only in-frame clones and leaves some out. The repertoire includes 120,000 or so clones, over 75% of them detected once, and 4% to 5% sits in the top ten. The V gene lost 6 bases and the J gene lost 7 bases, with 10 bases spanning the gap. CDR3 length: 11 residues. The germline gives CDR1 MNHEY, CDR2 SVGAGI. Sequenced here: peripheral blood, sampled 28 days after the second dose of the MenACWY control vaccine. The genes are TRBV6-5 and TRBJ2-7; D perhaps matches TRBD1 (5 bases). The TCR comes from an adult who received the MenACWY meningococcal vaccine as a control. The chain's CDR3 is CASSGHLEQYF. CDR3 sequence (DNA): TGTGCCAGCAGCGGACATTTAGAGCAGTACTTC.